Below, 12 T cell receptor beta chains from the same sample are listed, as sequenced in a study of blood T cell repertoires in COVID-19. The table came from immunoSEQ multiplex PCR; TCRdb's copy has only in-frame clones and leaves some out. This sample carries some 340,000 clones, 87% of them seen once, and the ten largest clones take approximately 5.3%. The specimen was PBMCs or T cells enriched from blood (not recorded which). The receptors were sampled from a woman aged 30 to 39 who had recovered from COVID-19.

This chain links TRBV9 with TRBJ2-3; no firm D call. The CDR3 consists of 16 residues. CDR1 SGDLS and CDR2 YYNGEE come from the germline V gene. V was pared by 4 bases and J by 5 bases, with 20 bases between. This CDR3 is CASSQRPNLAGDTQYF. CDR3 DNA: TGTGCCAGCAGCCAGAGGCCCAACCTCGCTGGAGATACGCAGTATTTT. Filled out from reference TRBV9 and TRBJ2-3, the complete variable domain reads DSGVTQTPKHLITATGQRVTLRCSPRSGDLSVYWYQQSLDQGLQFLIQYYNGEERAKGNILERFSAQQFPDLHSELNLSSLELGDSALYFCASSQRPNLAGDTQYFGPGTRLTVL.

The J gene is TRBJ1-3, the V gene TRBV9; D possibly corresponds to TRBD1 (6 bases). Trimming left V 5 bases short and J 4 bases short, with 13 bases between. From germline, CDR1 is SGDLS and CDR2 YYNGEE. The CDR3 totals 14 residues. CDR3 nucleotide sequence: TGTGCCAGCAGGGCAGGGGTCGCGGGAAACACCATATATTTT. It translates to CASRAGVAGNTIYF.

V gene TRBV5-6 combines with J gene TRBJ2-7, with 8 positions matching TRBD2. The CDR3 loop spans 14 amino acids. J was trimmed by 3 bases and V by 4 bases; bases with no gene match: 6. Germline V gene sequence: CDR1 SGHDT, CDR2 YYEEEE. CDR3 sequence: CASSPDGGGYEQYF. Here the CDR3 DNA reads TGTGCCAGCAGCCCGGACGGGGGGGGCTACGAGCAGTACTTC.

V is TRBV28 and J is TRBJ1-6; D not resolved. The CDR3 runs 16 residues. Germline V CDR1 and CDR2: MDHEN, SYDVKM. V lost 3 bases, J lost 7 bases, and 16 bases lay in between. The CDR3 DNA sequence: TGTGCCAGCAGTTTGATGTCCGCGTCCCCAAATTCACCCCTCCACTTT. Translation gives CASSLMSASPNSPLHF.

The J gene is TRBJ1-6, the V gene TRBV19; 8 bases map to TRBD1. CDR3 size: 13 residues. Germline assignment: CDR1 LNHDA and CDR2 SQIVND (reference sequence). The trim removed 8 bases at V and 9 bases at J, leaving 6 bases unmatched. For the CDR3, the DNA is TGTGCCAGTTACGACAGGGGAGGTTCACCCCTCCACTTT. Translation: CASYDRGGSPLHF. The full variable domain, in which reference TRBV19 and TRBJ1-6 provide the parts outside the CDR3, is DGGITQSPKYLFRKEGQNVTLSCEQNLNHDAMYWYRQDPGQGLRLIYYSQIVNDFQKGDIAEGYSVSREKKESFPLTVTSAQKNPTAFYLCASYDRGGSPLHFGNGTRLTVT.

This clone was counted once. The chain combines TRBV5-1 with TRBJ2-7, with TRBD2 matching 13 bases. Germline CDR1 is SGHRS and CDR2 is YFSETQ. After removal of 7 bases from V and 0 bases from J, the junction contained 10 bases not matched to a gene. The CDR3 contains 17 residues. The CDR3 is CASASGTSGVHSYEQYF. CDR3 coding DNA: TGCGCCAGCGCCTCCGGGACTAGCGGGGTACACTCCTACGAGCAGTACTTC.

The V gene is TRBV19, the J gene TRBJ2-7; 10 bases are a match to TRBD1. The CDR3 has 13 residues. Germline V gene data show CDR1 as LNHDA and CDR2 as SQIVND (reference sequence). The V and J ends lost 9 bases and 3 bases, in that order; junction bases with no gene match: 5. CDR3 residues: CASGQGVFYEQYF. CDR3 nucleotide sequence: TGTGCCAGCGGACAGGGGGTTTTCTACGAGCAGTACTTC.

The rearrangement uses TRBV7-9 and TRBJ2-7; no firm D call. Between the trimmed V and J ends, which lost 5 bases and 2 bases, there was a span of 19 bases. Germline V gene sequence: CDR1 SEHNR, CDR2 FQNEAQ (reference sequence). CDR3 size: 16 residues. The CDR3 here is CASSAPTSGSPYEQYF. CDR3 bases: TGTGCCAGCAGCGCGCCCACGTCCGGTTCCCCCTACGAGCAGTACTTC.

This rearrangement joins TRBV6-2 or TRBV6-3 to TRBJ1-1; maybe TRBD1 (5 bases). V lost 4 bases and J lost 1, with 19 bases in between. Looked up from germline, CDR1 is MNHEY and CDR2 is SVGEGT. This CDR3 is built from 17 residues. This CDR3 reads CASSFPPDAGKNTEAFF. DNA of the CDR3: TGTGCCAGCAGTTTCCCCCCCGATGCAGGGAAGAACACTGAAGCTTTCTTT.

V gene TRBV25-1 combines with J gene TRBJ1-1; unclear D gene. The germline V gene has CDR1 MGHDK and CDR2 SYGVNS. V lost 6 bases to trimming and J lost 5 bases, with 13 bases between them. The CDR3 has 13 residues. DNA of the CDR3: TGTGCCAGCAGCTTTCCGGGAGGAACTGAAGCTTTCTTT. Encoded protein: CASSFPGGTEAFF.

The sample holds one count of this clone. The rearrangement joins TRBV3-1 (or the pseudogene TRBV3-2) to TRBJ1-2; tentatively, D is TRBD1 (6 bases). Looked up from germline, CDR1 is LGHDT and CDR2 is YNNKEL (reference sequence). CDR3 length: 14 residues. V lost 2 bases and J lost 6, with 13 bases in between. The CDR3 nucleotides read TGTGCCAGCAGCCAAAGAAGACAGGAGCATGGCTACACCTTC. It encodes CASSQRRQEHGYTF.

The CDR3 sequence is CASSKGQDTEAFF. The CDR3, as DNA: TGTGCCAGCTCAAAGGGACAGGACACTGAAGCTTTCTTT. The gene calls are TRBV18 and TRBJ1-1; TRBD1 aligns across 8 bases. CDR1 is KGHSH and CDR2 is LQKENI in the germline V gene. The length of the CDR3 is 13 residues. J gave up 3 bases and V 5 bases, and 2 bases lay outside the gene matches.